The source of this T cell receptor (beta chain) is a study of blood T cell repertoires in COVID-19. The study drew participants aged about 18 to 95 years from fewer than 30 US areas. Clinical history reported by participants formed the basis on which cohorts were assigned. Either two negative PCRs, clearance, or symptom resolution qualified Cohort 3 donors as recovered. The CDR3 has 16 amino acids. The V gene lost 0 bases and the J gene lost 1 base, with 9 bases spanning the gap. Germline CDR1 and CDR2: MNHEY and SVGAGI. In the original analysis: Reference gene primer amplification gave nucleated cell count estimates. Libraries were prepared by immunoSEQ multiplex PCR; TCRdb keeps only in-frame clonotypes and omits some of them. For V, J and clone size, that table is used; D and trimming come from the DNA. The sample includes around 400,000 clones, roughly 89% of them seen just once.

The chain couples TRBV6-5 to TRBJ2-2; D may be TRBD2 (5 bases). The sample comprised PBMCs or T cells enriched from blood (not recorded which). This clonotype was obtained from a woman younger than 45 who had recovered from COVID-19. The CDR3 nucleotides are TGTGCCAGCAGTTACTCGCCAGCGGTGAACACCGGGGAGCTGTTTTTT. It is translated as CASSYSPAVNTGELFF.